The next 6 T cell receptor beta chains were all read from a single sample in a study of cytomegalovirus exposure and HLA in healthy donors. Method: immunoSEQ multiplex PCR; TCRdb's copy keeps in-frame clones and lacks some. In the table there are some 120,000 clones, approximately 95% of which are singletons. The sequenced material came from PBMCs. These receptor sequences come from a man between 18 and 29 years old in good health and CMV-seronegative.

The V call is TRBV19, the J call TRBJ2-7, with 7 bases identical to TRBD1. The V segment lost 1 base and the J segment 0 bases; nucleotides outside the gene matches: 9. The CDR3 consists of 17 residues. In germline, CDR1 is LNHDA, CDR2 SQIVND (reference sequence). This CDR3 is CASSIAPGQSLSYEQYF. DNA for the CDR3: TGTGCCAGTAGTATAGCGCCGGGACAGTCCCTCTCCTACGAGCAGTACTTC.

The chain uses TRBV19 and TRBJ1-5; D is undetermined. This CDR3 is 13 amino acids long. V dropped 3 bases and J dropped 6 bases, with 9 bases sitting between them. Germline assignment: CDR1 LNHDA and CDR2 SQIVND (reference sequence). The CDR3 bases are TGTGCCAGTAGTATCGGGATAGGTCAGCCCCAGCATTTT. Translation: CASSIGIGQPQHF. The entire variable domain, with the rest obtained from reference TRBV19 and TRBJ1-5, is as follows: DGGITQSPKYLFRKEGQNVTLSCEQNLNHDAMYWYRQDPGQGLRLIYYSQIVNDFQKGDIAEGYSVSREKKESFPLTVTSAQKNPTAFYLCASSIGIGQPQHFGDGTRLSIL.

V gene TRBV11-3 combines with J gene TRBJ2-5; a possible D gene is TRBD1 (7 bases). Per germline, CDR1 SGHNT and CDR2 YENEEA. The CDR3 is 14 residues long. The germline V and J ends were trimmed by 5 bases and 5 bases, with 15 bases remaining between them. The CDR3: CASSPTGRQETQYF. DNA of the CDR3: TGTGCCAGCAGCCCGACAGGGAGGCAGGAGACCCAGTACTTC.

This chain joins TRBV19 and TRBJ1-2, with 7 bases aligning to TRBD1. Trimming removed 6 bases from V and 6 bases from J; junction bases left unmatched: 7. CDR1 is LNHDA, CDR2 SQIVND, per germline (reference sequence). The CDR3 totals 13 residues. The CDR3: CASSDRQGDGYTF. DNA of the CDR3: TGTGCCAGTAGCGATAGACAGGGTGATGGCTACACCTTC.

In this sample, this clone turned up once. This chain connects TRBV7-9 to TRBJ2-2; D remains unclear. Germline V CDR1 and CDR2: SEHNR, FQNEAQ (reference sequence). V dropped 3 bases and J dropped 3 bases, with 11 bases sitting between them. The CDR3 consists of 15 residues. The CDR3 here is CASSLTRQDTGELFF. DNA of the CDR3: TGTGCCAGCAGCTTGACCCGGCAGGACACCGGGGAGCTGTTTTTT.

The V gene is TRBV28, the J gene TRBJ2-3; 11 bases match TRBD1. Trimming took 5 bases from V and 5 from J; bases not matched to a gene: 6. The CDR3 spans 15 residues. Germline CDR1 is MDHEN and CDR2 is SYDVKM. CDR3 sequence (DNA): TGTGCCAGCAGTATCTCCGGGACAGGGGGAGATACGCAGTATTTT. Translating it yields CASSISGTGGDTQYF.